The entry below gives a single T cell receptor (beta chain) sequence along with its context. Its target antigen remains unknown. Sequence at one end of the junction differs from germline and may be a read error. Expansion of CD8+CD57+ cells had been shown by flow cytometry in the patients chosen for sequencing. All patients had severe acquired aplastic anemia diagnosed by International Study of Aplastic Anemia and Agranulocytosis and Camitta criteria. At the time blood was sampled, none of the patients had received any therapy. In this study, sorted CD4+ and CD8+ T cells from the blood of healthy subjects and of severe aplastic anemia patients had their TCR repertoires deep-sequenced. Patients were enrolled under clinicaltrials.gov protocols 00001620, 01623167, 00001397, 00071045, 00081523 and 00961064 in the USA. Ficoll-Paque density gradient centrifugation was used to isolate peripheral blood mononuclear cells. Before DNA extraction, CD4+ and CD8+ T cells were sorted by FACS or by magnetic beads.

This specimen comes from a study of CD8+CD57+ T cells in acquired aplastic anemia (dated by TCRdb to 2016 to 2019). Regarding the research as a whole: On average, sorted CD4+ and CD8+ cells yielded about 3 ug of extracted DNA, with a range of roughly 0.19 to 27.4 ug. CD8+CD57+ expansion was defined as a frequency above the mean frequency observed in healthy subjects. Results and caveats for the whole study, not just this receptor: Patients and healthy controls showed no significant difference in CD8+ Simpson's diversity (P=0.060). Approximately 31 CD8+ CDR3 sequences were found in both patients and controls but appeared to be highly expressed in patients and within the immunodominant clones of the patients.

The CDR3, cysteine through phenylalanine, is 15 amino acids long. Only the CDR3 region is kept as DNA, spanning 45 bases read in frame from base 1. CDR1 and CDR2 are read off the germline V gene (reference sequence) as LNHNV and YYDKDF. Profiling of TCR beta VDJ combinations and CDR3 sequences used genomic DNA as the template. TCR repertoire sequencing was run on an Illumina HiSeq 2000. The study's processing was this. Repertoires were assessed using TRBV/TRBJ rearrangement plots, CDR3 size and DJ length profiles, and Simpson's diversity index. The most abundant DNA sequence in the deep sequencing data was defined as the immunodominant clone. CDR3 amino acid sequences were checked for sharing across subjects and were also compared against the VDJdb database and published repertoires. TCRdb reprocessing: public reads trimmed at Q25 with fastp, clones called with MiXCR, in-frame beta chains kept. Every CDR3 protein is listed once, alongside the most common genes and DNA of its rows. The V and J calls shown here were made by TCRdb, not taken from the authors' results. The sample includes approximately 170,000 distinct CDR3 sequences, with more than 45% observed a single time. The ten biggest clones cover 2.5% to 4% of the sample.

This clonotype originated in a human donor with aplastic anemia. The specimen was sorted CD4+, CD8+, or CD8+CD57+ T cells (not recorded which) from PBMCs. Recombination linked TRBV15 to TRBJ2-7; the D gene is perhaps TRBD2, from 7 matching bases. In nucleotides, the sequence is TGTGCCACTAGCAGAGGGGGGGGTAGCTCCTACGAGCAGTACTTC. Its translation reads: CATSRGGGSSYEQYF.